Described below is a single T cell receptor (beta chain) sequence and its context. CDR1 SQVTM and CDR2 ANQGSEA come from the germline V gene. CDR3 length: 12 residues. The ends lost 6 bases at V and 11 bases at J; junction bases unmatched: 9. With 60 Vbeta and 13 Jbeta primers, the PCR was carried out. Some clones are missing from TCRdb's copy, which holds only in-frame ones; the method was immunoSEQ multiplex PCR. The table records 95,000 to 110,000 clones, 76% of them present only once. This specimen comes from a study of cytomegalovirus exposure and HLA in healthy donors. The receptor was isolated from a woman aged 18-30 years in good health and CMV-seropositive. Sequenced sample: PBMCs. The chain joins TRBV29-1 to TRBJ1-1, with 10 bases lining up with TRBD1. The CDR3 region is CSVDRQGAWAFF. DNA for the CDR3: TGCAGCGTAGATAGACAGGGGGCTTGGGCTTTCTTT.